A selection of T cell receptor beta chains follows, all from one sample in a study of cytomegalovirus exposure and HLA in healthy donors. Assay: immunoSEQ multiplex PCR; the TCRdb copy retains only in-frame clones and omits some. This table has about 140,000 clones, approximately 80% appearing once. The sample consisted of PBMCs. The receptors here all came from a woman aged 40 to 55 in good health and CMV-seropositive. The conserved cysteine and the conserved F or W are not part of the CDR3 here. The listing skips clone size in some rows; elsewhere it reads once, few, many or a size class.

V gene: TRBV2
J gene: TRBJ2-5
clone size: few
CDR3 protein: ASSEWDSNQY

V gene: TRBV19
J gene: TRBJ1-6
clone size: NA
CDR3 protein: ASSIAGQGARALH

V gene: TRBV2
J gene: TRBJ2-2
clone size: NA
CDR3 protein: ASSVRGAGWRAGELF

V gene: TRBV6-1
J gene: TRBJ2-2
clone size: NA
CDR3 protein: ASSGRAGIGAGELF

V gene: TRBV6-4
J gene: TRBJ2-3
clone size: NA
CDR3 protein: ASSDFGGTDTQY

V gene: TRBV7-9
J gene: TRBJ2-3
clone size: NA
CDR3 protein: ASSPRTGAYSDTQY

V gene: TRBV6-4
J gene: TRBJ1-1
clone size: NA
CDR3 protein: ASSGGGRPYTEAF

V gene: TRBV7-2
J gene: TRBJ1-5
clone size: NA
CDR3 protein: ASSFGQGGQPQH

V gene: TRBV28
J gene: TRBJ2-1
clone size: NA
CDR3 protein: ASSSPRGLAVNNEQF

V gene: TRBV4-2
J gene: TRBJ2-2
clone size: NA
CDR3 protein: ASSQRGLHTGELF

V gene: TRBV5-8
J gene: TRBJ2-1
clone size: NA
CDR3 protein: ASSSDPGTIYNEQF

V gene: TRBV9
J gene: TRBJ2-7
clone size: NA
CDR3 protein: ASSVQVFYEQY

V gene: TRBV6-1
J gene: TRBJ2-7
clone size: NA
CDR3 protein: ASSETGAPYEQY

V gene: TRBV11-2
J gene: TRBJ1-2
clone size: NA
CDR3 protein: ASSHTPGGAPYGYT

V gene: TRBV9
J gene: TRBJ1-1
clone size: once
CDR3 protein: ASRAGTGVNTEAF

V gene: TRBV6-6
J gene: NA
clone size: NA
CDR3 protein: ASGGASGGDEQY

V gene: TRBV11-3
J gene: TRBJ2-3
clone size: once
CDR3 protein: ASSLDSPGEGTQY

V gene: TRBV4-1
J gene: TRBJ1-2
clone size: NA
CDR3 protein: ASSQDLGQNYGYT

V gene: TRBV6-1
J gene: TRBJ2-7
clone size: few
CDR3 protein: ASRGQVIYEQY

V gene: TRBV5-1
J gene: TRBJ2-3
clone size: NA
CDR3 protein: ASSFLTDTQY

V gene: TRBV6-6
J gene: TRBJ2-1
clone size: NA
CDR3 protein: ASSPSGTQKEQF

V gene: TRBV4-3
J gene: TRBJ2-3
clone size: NA
CDR3 protein: ASSPGTGVSTDTQY

V gene: TRBV4-1
J gene: TRBJ2-2
clone size: NA
CDR3 protein: ASSPGLAGIMTGELF

V gene: TRBV20-1
J gene: TRBJ1-1
clone size: NA
CDR3 protein: SASYGAEAF

V gene: TRBV7-2
J gene: TRBJ2-4
clone size: NA
CDR3 protein: ASSLIPIENIQY

V gene: TRBV27
J gene: TRBJ2-5
clone size: few
CDR3 protein: ASSLSSPSRQETQY

V gene: TRBV7-9
J gene: TRBJ1-5
clone size: once
CDR3 protein: ASSLEGAGSNQPQH

V gene: TRBV6-6
J gene: TRBJ2-7
clone size: once
CDR3 protein: ATHRTSGYEQY

V gene: TRBV11-1
J gene: TRBJ2-1
clone size: NA
CDR3 protein: ASSASNEQF

V gene: TRBV7-9
J gene: TRBJ1-2
clone size: NA
CDR3 protein: ASSPDRANYGYT

V gene: TRBV28
J gene: TRBJ2-3
clone size: NA
CDR3 protein: ASSPSGAGGPDTQY

V gene: TRBV6-5
J gene: TRBJ2-2
clone size: NA
CDR3 protein: ASSRQGANTGELF

V gene: TRBV27
J gene: TRBJ2-3
clone size: NA
CDR3 protein: ASSLQLAGGRDTQY

V gene: TRBV5-4
J gene: TRBJ2-2
clone size: NA
CDR3 protein: ASSSAGLNTGELF

V gene: TRBV6-1
J gene: TRBJ2-7
clone size: NA
CDR3 protein: ASTTSGETYEQY

V gene: TRBV18
J gene: TRBJ2-3
clone size: NA
CDR3 protein: ASSSQSSGGTGTQY

V gene: TRBV30
J gene: TRBJ1-2
clone size: NA
CDR3 protein: AWCLVGPGQLNGYT

V gene: TRBV28
J gene: TRBJ2-1
clone size: NA
CDR3 protein: ASRGLAGGQSYNEQF

V gene: TRBV19
J gene: TRBJ1-1
clone size: NA
CDR3 protein: ASSAGFWTEAF

V gene: TRBV5-4
J gene: TRBJ1-3
clone size: NA
CDR3 protein: ASSLGPSSSGNTIY

V gene: TRBV28
J gene: NA
clone size: NA
CDR3 protein: ASSYSSYEQY

V gene: TRBV6-1
J gene: TRBJ1-5
clone size: NA
CDR3 protein: ASSAQGGNNQPQH

V gene: TRBV27
J gene: TRBJ2-7
clone size: NA
CDR3 protein: ASSLTSTYEQY

V gene: TRBV7-9
J gene: TRBJ1-1
clone size: NA
CDR3 protein: ASSPDRVNTEAF

V gene: TRBV6-1
J gene: TRBJ2-1
clone size: NA
CDR3 protein: ASRTRRDTEQF

V gene: TRBV2
J gene: TRBJ2-7
clone size: NA
CDR3 protein: ASSSMGGGAAYEQY

V gene: TRBV5-6
J gene: TRBJ1-4
clone size: NA
CDR3 protein: ASSSTVEEKLF

V gene: TRBV4-1
J gene: TRBJ2-5
clone size: NA
CDR3 protein: ASSQDNRPPVQETQY

V gene: TRBV7-2
J gene: TRBJ1-2
clone size: NA
CDR3 protein: ASSLASSIVYGYT

V gene: TRBV28
J gene: TRBJ1-1
clone size: NA
CDR3 protein: ASSLKSGNTEAF

V gene: TRBV27
J gene: TRBJ1-2
clone size: NA
CDR3 protein: ASRKGGSNYGYT

V gene: TRBV5-4
J gene: NA
clone size: NA
CDR3 protein: ASSSGLAGLYEQY

V gene: TRBV5-4
J gene: TRBJ2-7
clone size: few
CDR3 protein: ASSLVGTGHTEQY

V gene: TRBV5-6
J gene: TRBJ2-7
clone size: NA
CDR3 protein: ASNYPNGETWEQY

V gene: TRBV11-2
J gene: TRBJ2-5
clone size: NA
CDR3 protein: ASSSLQGAGETQY

V gene: TRBV7-9
J gene: TRBJ2-7
clone size: NA
CDR3 protein: ASSLDRYTYEQY

V gene: TRBV2
J gene: TRBJ2-1
clone size: NA
CDR3 protein: ASSDRGRGAYNEQF

V gene: TRBV19
J gene: TRBJ2-3
clone size: NA
CDR3 protein: ASSIGAGDPDTQY

V gene: TRBV6-1
J gene: TRBJ1-1
clone size: NA
CDR3 protein: ASSGVNGGTEAF